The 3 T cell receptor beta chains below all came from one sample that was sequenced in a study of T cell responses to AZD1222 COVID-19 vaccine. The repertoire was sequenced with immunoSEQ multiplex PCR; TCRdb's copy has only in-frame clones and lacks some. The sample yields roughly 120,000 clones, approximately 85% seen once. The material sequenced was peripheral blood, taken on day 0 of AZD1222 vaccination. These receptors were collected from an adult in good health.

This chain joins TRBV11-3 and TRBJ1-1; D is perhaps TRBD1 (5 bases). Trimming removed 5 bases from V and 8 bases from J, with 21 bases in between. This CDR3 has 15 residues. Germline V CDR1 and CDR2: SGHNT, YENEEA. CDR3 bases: TGTGCCAGCAGCCCAGGGACCGCCTGGGGAGGGGAAGCTTTCTTT. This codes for CASSPGTAWGGEAFF.

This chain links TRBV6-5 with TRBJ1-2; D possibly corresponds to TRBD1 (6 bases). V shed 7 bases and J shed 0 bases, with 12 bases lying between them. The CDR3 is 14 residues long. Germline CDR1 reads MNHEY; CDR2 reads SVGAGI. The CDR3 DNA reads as TGTGCCAGCAACAGACAGGTCTCTAACTATGGCTACACCTTC. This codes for CASNRQVSNYGYTF.

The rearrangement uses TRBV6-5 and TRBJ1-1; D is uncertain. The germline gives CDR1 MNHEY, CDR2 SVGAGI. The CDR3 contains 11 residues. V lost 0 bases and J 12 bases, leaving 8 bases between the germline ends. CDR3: CASSYSRRTFF. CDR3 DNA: TGTGCCAGCAGTTACTCGCGCAGAACTTTCTTT.